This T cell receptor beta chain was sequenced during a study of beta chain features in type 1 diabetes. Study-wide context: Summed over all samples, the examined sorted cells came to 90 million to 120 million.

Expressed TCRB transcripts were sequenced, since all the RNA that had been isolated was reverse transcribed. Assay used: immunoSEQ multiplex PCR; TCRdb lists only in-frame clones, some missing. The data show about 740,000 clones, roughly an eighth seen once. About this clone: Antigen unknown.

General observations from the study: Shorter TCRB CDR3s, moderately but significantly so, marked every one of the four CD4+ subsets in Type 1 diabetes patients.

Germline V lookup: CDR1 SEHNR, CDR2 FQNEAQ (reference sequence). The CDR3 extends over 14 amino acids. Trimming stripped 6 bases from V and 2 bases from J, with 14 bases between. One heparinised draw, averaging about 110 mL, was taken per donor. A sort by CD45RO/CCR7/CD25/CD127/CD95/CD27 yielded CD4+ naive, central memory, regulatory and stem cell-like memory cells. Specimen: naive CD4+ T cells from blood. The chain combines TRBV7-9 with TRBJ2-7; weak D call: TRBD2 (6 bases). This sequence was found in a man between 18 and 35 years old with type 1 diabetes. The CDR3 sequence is CASSPAGGAYEQYF. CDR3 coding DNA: TGTGCCAGCAGTCCTGCCGGGGGAGCCTACGAGCAGTACTTC.